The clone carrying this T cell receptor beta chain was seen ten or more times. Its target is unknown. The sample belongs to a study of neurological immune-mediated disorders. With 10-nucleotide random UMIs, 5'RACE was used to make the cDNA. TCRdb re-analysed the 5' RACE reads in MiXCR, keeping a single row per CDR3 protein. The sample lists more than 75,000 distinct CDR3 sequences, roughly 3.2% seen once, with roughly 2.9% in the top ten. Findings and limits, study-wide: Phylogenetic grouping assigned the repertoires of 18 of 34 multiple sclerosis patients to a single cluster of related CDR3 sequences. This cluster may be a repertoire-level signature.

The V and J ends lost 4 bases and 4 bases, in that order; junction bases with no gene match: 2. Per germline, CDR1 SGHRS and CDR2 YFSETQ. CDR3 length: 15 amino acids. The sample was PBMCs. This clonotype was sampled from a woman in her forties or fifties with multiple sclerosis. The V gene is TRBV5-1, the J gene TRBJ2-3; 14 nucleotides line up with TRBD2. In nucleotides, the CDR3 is TGCGCCAGCAGCCGGGGACTAGCGGGGGCAGATACGCAGTATTTT. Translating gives CASSRGLAGADTQYF.